This TCR beta chain was recovered during a study of blood T cell repertoires in COVID-19. Sequenced by immunoSEQ multiplex PCR; TCRdb stores in-frame clones only, minus some. The sample lists about 160,000 clones, approximately 82% seen once, with 6.5% to 8.5% in the top ten. Unmatched junction bases numbered 6, after V lost 2 bases and J lost 2 bases. The CDR3 contains 16 residues. Germline lookup yields CDR1 SNHLY and CDR2 FYNNEI. This chain joins TRBV2 and TRBJ2-1, with 7 bases identical to TRBD1. The sample taken for sequencing was peripheral blood. This receptor was identified in a woman in her 40s with COVID-19, enrolled during active disease. The CDR3 region is CASSERTRGTYNEQFF. The CDR3 DNA reads as TGTGCCAGCAGTGAACGGACCAGGGGGACCTACAATGAGCAGTTCTTC.